This T cell receptor beta chain was observed in a study of T cell repertoires in cytomegalovirus infection. TCRdb called the reads again in MiXCR, with one record for every CDR3 protein. Altogether a few hundred thousand distinct CDR3 sequences are present, about 39% being singletons, with the ten largest covering roughly 50%. Germline-derived CDR1 and CDR2 are LGHDT and YNNKEL (reference sequence). V was pared by 2 bases and J by 7 bases, with 15 bases between. The CDR3 is 15 amino acids. Concerning this clonotype: Its antigen is unidentified.

V usage is TRBV3-1 and J usage is TRBJ2-1; D could derive from TRBD1 or TRBD2 (5 bases each). The sample consisted of cultured PBMCs, taken from culture after CMV antigen stimulation. This TCR was recovered from a human donor in good health (CMV status not recorded). Some clones in this sample may be carry-over from other donors' samples. The CDR3 bases are TGTGCCAGCAGCCAACGGGGCTTATCAGGGAATGAGCAGTTCTTC. Encoded protein: CASSQRGLSGNEQFF.